This T cell receptor beta chain emerged from a study of control samples from healthy donors and cancer patients. The CDR3 runs 16 residues. CDR1 and CDR2 from the germline V gene are SGHRS and YFSETQ. V lost 4 bases, J lost 8 bases, and 12 bases stayed unmatched. The assay was immunoSEQ multiplex PCR, and TCRdb's table has in-frame clones only and misses some. The table has 65,000 to 90,000 clones, more than 75% seen once. The TCR originated in a man aged 50 to 60 in good health. The sequenced sample consisted of blood. The rearrangement joins TRBV5-1 to TRBJ2-3, with 11 bases identical to TRBD2. The CDR3 DNA reads TGCGCCAGCAGCCCACCGGGACTAGCGGCTGGGGGTACGCAGTATTTT. Translated: CASSPPGLAAGGTQYF.